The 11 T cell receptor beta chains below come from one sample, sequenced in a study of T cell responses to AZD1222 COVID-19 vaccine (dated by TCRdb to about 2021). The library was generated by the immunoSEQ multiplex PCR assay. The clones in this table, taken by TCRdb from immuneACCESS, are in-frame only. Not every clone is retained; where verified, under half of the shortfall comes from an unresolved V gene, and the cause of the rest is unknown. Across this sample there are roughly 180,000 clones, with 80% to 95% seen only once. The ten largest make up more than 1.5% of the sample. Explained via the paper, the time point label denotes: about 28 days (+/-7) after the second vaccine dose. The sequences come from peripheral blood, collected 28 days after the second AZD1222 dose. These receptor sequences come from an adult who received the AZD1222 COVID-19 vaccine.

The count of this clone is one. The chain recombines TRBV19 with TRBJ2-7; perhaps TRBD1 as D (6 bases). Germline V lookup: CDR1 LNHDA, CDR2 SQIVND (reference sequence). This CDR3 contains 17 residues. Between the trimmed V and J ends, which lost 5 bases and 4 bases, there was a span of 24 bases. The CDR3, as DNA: TGTGCCAGTAGTCCTTCCCGCCCTACAGGGTTAGGGTACGAGCAGTACTTC. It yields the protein CASSPSRPTGLGYEQYF.

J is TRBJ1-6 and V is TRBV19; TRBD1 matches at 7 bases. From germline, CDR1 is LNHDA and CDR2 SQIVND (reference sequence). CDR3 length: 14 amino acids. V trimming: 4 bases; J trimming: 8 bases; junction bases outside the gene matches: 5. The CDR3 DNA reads TGTGCCAGTAGTAGAACTACAGGGGATTCACCCCTCCACTTT. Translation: CASSRTTGDSPLHF.

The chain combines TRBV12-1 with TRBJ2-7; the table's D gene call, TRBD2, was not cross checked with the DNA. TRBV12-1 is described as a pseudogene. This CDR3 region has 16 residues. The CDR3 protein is CASSFALRGGLNEQYF. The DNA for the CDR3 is TGTGCCAGCAGCTTTGCGTTGAGGGGGGGGCTGAACGAGCAGTACTTC.

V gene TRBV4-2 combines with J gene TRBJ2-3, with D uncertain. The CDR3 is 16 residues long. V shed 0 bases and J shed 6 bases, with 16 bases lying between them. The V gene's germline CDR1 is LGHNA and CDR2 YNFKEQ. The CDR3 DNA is TGTGCCAGCAGCCAAGATCAGAATAGGCGATCCGATACGCAGTATTTT. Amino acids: CASSQDQNRRSDTQYF.

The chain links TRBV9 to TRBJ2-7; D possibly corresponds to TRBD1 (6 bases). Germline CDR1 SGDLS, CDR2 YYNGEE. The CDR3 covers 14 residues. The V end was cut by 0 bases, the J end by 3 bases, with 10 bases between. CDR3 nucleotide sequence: TGTGCCAGCAGCGTAGCGGACAGCGACTACGAGCAGTACTTC. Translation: CASSVADSDYEQYF. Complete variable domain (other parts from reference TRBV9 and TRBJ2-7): DSGVTQTPKHLITATGQRVTLRCSPRSGDLSVYWYQQSLDQGLQFLIQYYNGEERAKGNILERFSAQQFPDLHSELNLSSLELGDSALYFCASSVADSDYEQYFGPGTRLTVT.

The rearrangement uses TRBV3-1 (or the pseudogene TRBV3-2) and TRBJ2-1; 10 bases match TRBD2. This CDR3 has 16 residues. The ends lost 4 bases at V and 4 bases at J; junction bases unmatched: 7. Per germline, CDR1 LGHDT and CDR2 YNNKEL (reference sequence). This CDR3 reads CASSPLAGEPYNEQFF. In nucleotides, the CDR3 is TGTGCCAGCAGCCCCCTAGCGGGGGAGCCGTACAATGAGCAGTTCTTC.

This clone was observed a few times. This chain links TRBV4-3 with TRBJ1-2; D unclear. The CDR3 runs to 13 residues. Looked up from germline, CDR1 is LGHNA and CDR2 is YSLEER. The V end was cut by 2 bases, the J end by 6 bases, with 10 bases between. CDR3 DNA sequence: TGCGCCAGCAGCCAACGTCATGGGGATGGCTACACCTTC. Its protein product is CASSQRHGDGYTF.

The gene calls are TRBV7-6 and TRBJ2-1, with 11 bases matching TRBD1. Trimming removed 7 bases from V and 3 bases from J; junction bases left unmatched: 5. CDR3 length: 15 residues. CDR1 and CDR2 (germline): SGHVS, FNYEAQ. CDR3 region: CASTQGTGGYNEQFF. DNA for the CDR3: TGTGCCAGCACCCAAGGGACAGGGGGCTACAATGAGCAGTTCTTC. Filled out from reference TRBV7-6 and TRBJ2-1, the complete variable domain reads GAGVSQSPRYKVTKRGQDVALRCDPISGHVSLYWYRQALGQGPEFLTYFNYEAQQDKSGLPNDRFSAERPEGSISTLTIQRTEQRDSAMYRCASTQGTGGYNEQFFGPGTRLTVL.

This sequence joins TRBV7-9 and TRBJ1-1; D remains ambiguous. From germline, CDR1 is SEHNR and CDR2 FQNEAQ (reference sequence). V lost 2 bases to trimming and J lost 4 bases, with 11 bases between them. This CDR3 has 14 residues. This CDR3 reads CASSLSTGSTEAFF. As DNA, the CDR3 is TGTGCCAGCAGCTTATCCACGGGGTCCACTGAAGCTTTCTTT.

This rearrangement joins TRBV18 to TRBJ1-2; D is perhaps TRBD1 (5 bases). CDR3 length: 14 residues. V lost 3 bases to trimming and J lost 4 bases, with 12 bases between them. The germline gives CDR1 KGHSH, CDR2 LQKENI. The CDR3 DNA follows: TGTGCCAGCTCACCCTTGGACAAACCCTATGGCTACACCTTC. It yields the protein CASSPLDKPYGYTF.

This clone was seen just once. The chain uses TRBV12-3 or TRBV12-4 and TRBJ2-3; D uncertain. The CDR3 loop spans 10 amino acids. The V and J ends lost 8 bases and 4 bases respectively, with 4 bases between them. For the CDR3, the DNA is TGTGCCAGCCGGGCAGATACGCAGTATTTT. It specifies CASRADTQYF.